This passage covers 10 T cell receptor beta chains from one sample sequenced in a study of spatial heterogeneity in lung cancer. Broader study findings: Tumoral mutation counts were tracked by counts of expanded intratumoral alpha and beta TCRs.

TCRdb re-derived calls from the 5' RACE reads in MiXCR, one entry per CDR3 protein. The sample gives roughly 7,400 distinct CDR3 sequences, around 2.9% of which show up once; over 20% is in the top ten. Stated time point: sample taken at primary tumor resection. No antigen has been identified for these receptors. Material: lung tumor tissue, obtained at surgery. The source is a male donor with early-stage non-small cell lung cancer.

This clonotype is classed as medium-sized. The genes are TRBV6-5 and TRBJ1-2; possibly TRBD1 for D (5 bases). CDR3 length equals 12 residues. Per germline, CDR1 MNHEY and CDR2 SVGAGI. V gave up 10 bases and J gave up 5 bases, with 14 bases separating them. CDR3 DNA sequence: TGTGCCACCCTATCCCAGGGTTATGGCTACACCTTC. It is translated as CATLSQGYGYTF.

By frequency in the sample, this clonotype is medium-sized (0.01 to 0.1%). The gene calls are TRBV14 and TRBJ2-5; D uncertain. The CDR3 is 11 residues long. V was pared by 1 base and J by 8 bases, with 5 bases between. Germline assignment: CDR1 SGHDN and CDR2 FVKESK. In nucleotides, the CDR3 is TGTGCCAGCAGCCAAGGATTTACCCAGTACTTC. Translation: CASSQGFTQYF.

This clonotype was detected ten times or more. The chain has TRBV9 and TRBJ2-3; D unclear. The CDR3 extends over 14 amino acids. Per germline, CDR1 SGDLS and CDR2 YYNGEE. Trimming took 3 bases from V and 4 from J, leaving 12 bases between them. The CDR3 loop reads CASSGTTRSDTQYF. In DNA form, the CDR3 reads TGTGCCAGCAGCGGGACCACACGCTCAGATACGCAGTATTTT. Combining the CDR3 with reference TRBV9 and TRBJ2-3 gives the whole variable domain DSGVTQTPKHLITATGQRVTLRCSPRSGDLSVYWYQQSLDQGLQFLIQYYNGEERAKGNILERFSAQQFPDLHSELNLSSLELGDSALYFCASSGTTRSDTQYFGPGTRLTVL.

This clonotype was detected ten times or more. The chain carries TRBV29-1 and TRBJ1-2, with 8 bases identical to TRBD1. V shed 4 bases and J 9 bases; nucleotides not matched to a gene: 10. From germline, CDR1 is SQVTM and CDR2 ANQGSEA. This CDR3 spans 13 amino acids. Here the CDR3 DNA reads TGCAGCGTTGTAGCAGGGGGCACCTCAAGCTACACCTTC. Amino acid sequence: CSVVAGGTSSYTF.

The chain carries TRBV15 and TRBJ2-3; TRBD2 is a possible D gene (6 bases). The V end lost 1 base, the J end lost 0 bases, and 8 bases lay between the germline ends. Germline V gives CDR1 LNHNV, CDR2 YYDKDF (reference sequence). The CDR3 has 15 amino acids. The CDR3: CATSRGGTSTDTQYF. CDR3 DNA sequence: TGTGCCACCAGCAGAGGTGGGACTAGCACAGATACGCAGTATTTT.

The sample holds many counts of this clonotype. The chain combines TRBV12-3 or TRBV12-4 with TRBJ1-2; 8 bases are a match to TRBD1. The ends lost 5 bases at V and 8 bases at J; junction bases unmatched: 7. This CDR3 spans 13 amino acids. Here the CDR3 DNA reads TGTGCCAGCAGTCCCGACAGGGGAAGCGGCTACACCTTC. Encoded protein: CASSPDRGSGYTF.

This clonotype has a count of ten or more. This chain connects TRBV7-9 to TRBJ1-4; perhaps TRBD1 as D (5 bases). Looked up from germline, CDR1 is SEHNR and CDR2 is FQNEAQ (reference sequence). Trimming shortened V by 4 bases and J by 14 bases, and 17 bases separated the two germline ends. This CDR3 has 13 amino acids. The CDR3 DNA sequence: TGTGCCAGCAGCTCGAGCGACCAGGACAAGCTGTTTTTT. Its protein is CASSSSDQDKLFF. The variable domain in full, completed from reference TRBV7-9 and TRBJ1-4, reads DTGVSQNPRHKITKRGQNVTFRCDPISEHNRLYWYRQTLGQGPEFLTYFQNEAQLEKSRLLSDRFSAERPKGSFSTLEIQRTEQGDSAMYLCASSSSDQDKLFFGSGTQLSVL.

This clonotype was detected a few times. A read error may be the cause here, since a much bigger clone is one base away. The genes are TRBV30 and TRBJ1-2; D may be TRBD1 (6 bases). The CDR3 loop spans 14 amino acids. Per the germline V gene, CDR1 is GTSNPN and CDR2 is SVGIG (reference sequence). The chain's CDR3 is CAWSATGLNYGYNF. The CDR3 nucleotides read TGTGCCTGGAGTGCTACAGGGCTTAACTATGGCTACAACTTC.

This clonotype was found many times. V and J are TRBV19 and TRBJ2-1; TRBD2 matches 14 bases. The CDR3 runs 19 residues. Germline V gives CDR1 LNHDA, CDR2 SQIVND (reference sequence). Trimming took 0 bases from V and 0 from J; bases not matched to a gene: 4. The CDR3 here is CASSIDTGTSGSSYNEQFF. The CDR3 coding sequence is TGTGCCAGTAGTATAGATACCGGGACTAGCGGGAGCTCCTACAATGAGCAGTTCTTC.

This clonotype has a handful of counts. The rearrangement uses TRBV11-1 and TRBJ1-2; no firm D call. Germline V gene lookup returns CDR1 SGHAT and CDR2 FQDESV (reference sequence). This CDR3 region has 14 residues. Trimming left V 1 base short and J 4 bases short, with 10 bases between. The CDR3 region has the DNA TGTGCCAGCAGCTTAGAGGGTTTGGGCTATGGCTACACCTTC. Protein product: CASSLEGLGYGYTF.